These 32 T cell receptor beta chains came from one sample sequenced in a study of blood T cell repertoires in COVID-19 (dated by TCRdb to the early 2020s). The library was prepared using the immunoSEQ multiplex PCR assay. Entries here come from immuneACCESS through TCRdb and include only in-frame sequences with V and J called. Some clones fail to appear in such tables; in the studies checked, an unresolved V gene covers under half of the shortfall, and the cause of the remainder is unknown. This sample is represented by tens of thousands of clones; approximately 90% of them were singletons. About 0.4% of the sample rests with the top ten. Source material: peripheral blood. The receptors stem from a man between 50 and 59 years old with COVID-19, enrolled during active disease.

The CDR3, as DNA: TGTGCCAGCAGCCCACGGACACTTGATACGCAGTATTTT. Protein product: CASSPRTLDTQYF. The chain links TRBV7-2 to TRBJ2-3, with D possibly being TRBD1 (5 bases). The CDR3 length is 13 residues. V was pared by 5 bases and J by 6 bases, with 12 bases between. Germline V gene lookup returns CDR1 SGHTA and CDR2 FQGNSA.

This chain connects TRBV5-1 to TRBJ2-5; D unresolved. Trimming took off 0 bases at V and 5 bases at J, with 11 bases between the two ends. The CDR3 has 14 residues. Germline V lookup: CDR1 SGHRS, CDR2 YFSETQ. This chain's CDR3 is CASSLGESRETQYF. DNA for the CDR3: TGCGCCAGCAGCTTGGGAGAAAGTCGGGAGACCCAGTACTTC.

This chain joins TRBV5-1 and TRBJ2-2; the D gene is possibly TRBD2 (5 bases). The V gene's germline CDR1 is SGHRS and CDR2 YFSETQ. Trimming removed 1 base from V and 4 bases from J, with 14 bases in between. The CDR3 extends over 16 amino acids. The CDR3 bases are TGCGCCAGCAGCTTGTTATCAGCGGAGAGCACCGGGGAGCTGTTTTTT. Amino acid sequence: CASSLLSAESTGELFF.

The CDR3 protein is CASSLGDRDQETQYF. The DNA for the CDR3 is TGCGCCAGCAGCTTGGGGGACAGGGACCAAGAGACCCAGTACTTC. The genes are TRBV5-1 and TRBJ2-5, with 9 nucleotides matching TRBD1. The V and J ends lost 0 bases and 0 bases, in that order; junction bases with no gene match: 0. Germline V gene sequence: CDR1 SGHRS, CDR2 YFSETQ. There are 15 residues in the CDR3.

The rearrangement uses TRBV5-1 and TRBJ2-7; a weak D match, TRBD2 (5 bases). The CDR3 sequence is 15 residues long. CDR1 SGHRS and CDR2 YFSETQ come from the germline V gene. Trimming removed 2 bases at V and 0 bases at J, with 12 bases between. DNA for the CDR3: TGCGCCAGCAGCTTAGTTCGGGGTTTCTCCTACGAGCAGTACTTC. Translating it yields CASSLVRGFSYEQYF.

CDR3: CSVSAGASYNEQFF. The CDR3 nucleotides are TGCAGCGTCTCAGCGGGAGCCTCCTACAATGAGCAGTTCTTC. V is TRBV29-1 and J is TRBJ2-1, with 8 nucleotides matching TRBD2. The CDR3 loop spans 14 amino acids. CDR1 and CDR2 from the germline V gene are SQVTM and ANQGSEA. The trim removed 6 bases at V and 0 bases at J, leaving 4 bases unmatched.

The sample holds one count of this clone. V gene TRBV6-1 combines with J gene TRBJ2-5; D is perhaps TRBD1 (6 bases). Trimming pared 0 bases from V and 5 bases from J, leaving 13 bases between. Germline CDR1 MNHNS, CDR2 SASEGT. The CDR3 runs 15 residues. The CDR3 region has the DNA TGTGCCAGCAGTGAAGCGCTGGGGGCGGTGGAGACCCAGTACTTC. As protein: CASSEALGAVETQYF.

This clone was found once. The rearrangement links TRBV11-2 to TRBJ2-2; 7 bases match TRBD2. The CDR3 spans 17 residues. Germline-derived CDR1 and CDR2 are SGHAT and FQNNGV. V shed 4 bases, J shed 6 bases, and the junction held 14 bases outside the gene matches. This CDR3 is CASSWLRGPGGAGELFF. Written as DNA, the CDR3 is TGTGCCAGCAGCTGGCTAAGGGGACCGGGGGGAGCCGGGGAGCTGTTTTTT.

In DNA, the CDR3 is TGTGCCAGCAGCTTTAGCGGGAGAGCTTACGAGCAGTACTTC. It encodes CASSFSGRAYEQYF. The rearrangement uses TRBV7-9 and TRBJ2-7, with 9 bases fitting TRBD2. J lost 4 bases, V lost 3 bases, and 4 bases had no gene match. CDR1 is SEHNR and CDR2 is FQNEAQ in the germline V gene (reference sequence). The CDR3 is made up of 14 amino acids.

This rearrangement joins TRBV4-1 to TRBJ1-4; tentatively, D is TRBD1 (6 bases). CDR1 is MGHRA and CDR2 is YSYEKL in the germline V gene. Trimming pared 4 bases from V and 8 bases from J, leaving 17 bases between. This CDR3 comprises 15 residues. The CDR3 DNA follows: TGCGCCAGCAGCCGTGTGGGAGGGGGTGCGGAAAAACTGTTTTTT. Translation: CASSRVGGGAEKLFF.

The chain carries TRBV18 and TRBJ2-2; 11 positions agree with TRBD2. Losses at the gene ends were 3 bases for V and 8 bases for J; bases not matched to a gene: 8. The CDR3 spans 16 residues. Germline lookup yields CDR1 KGHSH and CDR2 LQKENI. The CDR3 spells CASSPGLAAPTGELFF. For the CDR3, the DNA is TGTGCCAGCTCACCGGGACTAGCGGCCCCCACGGGGGAGCTGTTTTTT. The whole variable domain, filled in from reference TRBV18 and TRBJ2-2, reads NAGVMQNPRHLVRRRGQEARLRCSPMKGHSHVYWYRQLPEEGLKFMVYLQKENIIDESGMPKERFSAEFPKEGPSILRIQQVVRGDSAAYFCASSPGLAAPTGELFFGEGSRLTVL.

The chain links TRBV7-2 to TRBJ2-5; 9 bases line up with TRBD2. V was pared by 5 bases and J by 0 bases, with 7 bases of the junction left unmatched. The germline V gene encodes CDR1 SGHTA and CDR2 FQGNSA. The CDR3 contains 16 residues. This chain's CDR3 is CASSRGLARYQETQYF. The CDR3 bases are TGTGCCAGCAGCCGCGGACTAGCGAGGTACCAAGAGACCCAGTACTTC. Drawing the rest from reference TRBV7-2 and TRBJ2-5, the complete variable domain is GAGVSQSPSNKVTEKGKDVELRCDPISGHTALYWYRQSLGQGLEFLIYFQGNSAPDKSGLPSDRFSAERTGGSVSTLTIQRTQQEDSAVYLCASSRGLARYQETQYFGPGTRLLVL.

V gene TRBV7-2 combines with J gene TRBJ2-1; D is perhaps TRBD2 (5 bases). CDR3 length: 13 amino acids. Between the trimmed V and J ends, which lost 8 bases and 4 bases, there was a span of 12 bases. Germline V gives CDR1 SGHTA, CDR2 FQGNSA. The CDR3 loop is CASGPRGYNEQFF. The CDR3 region has the DNA TGTGCCAGCGGCCCCCGGGGTTACAATGAGCAGTTCTTC. The variable domain in full, with the rest retrieved from reference TRBV7-2 and TRBJ2-1, is GAGVSQSPSNKVTEKGKDVELRCDPISGHTALYWYRQSLGQGLEFLIYFQGNSAPDKSGLPSDRFSAERTGGSVSTLTIQRTQQEDSAVYLCASGPRGYNEQFFGPGTRLTVL.

In this sample, this clone turned up once. This chain uses TRBV25-1 with TRBJ2-7; 14 bases align to TRBD2. The CDR3 extends over 14 amino acids. Looked up from germline, CDR1 is MGHDK and CDR2 is SYGVNS. The V and J ends lost 4 bases and 6 bases, in that order; junction bases with no gene match: 2. CDR3 nucleotides: TGTGCCAGCAGTGGGGGACTAGCGGGAGCCGAGCAGTACTTC. Translated: CASSGGLAGAEQYF.

The rearrangement uses TRBV29-1 and TRBJ1-2; D is ambiguous. Per germline, CDR1 SQVTM and CDR2 ANQGSEA. V lost 0 bases and J lost 4, with 15 bases in between. This CDR3 has 15 amino acids. CDR3 DNA sequence: TGCAGCGTTGAAGATCGGGGTCCTTTCCCCTATGGCTACACCTTC. This translates into CSVEDRGPFPYGYTF.

The chain couples TRBV5-4 to TRBJ2-7, with TRBD2 matching 8 bases. The CDR3 has 15 residues. The ends lost 4 bases at V and 0 bases at J; junction bases unmatched: 6. Germline V gives CDR1 SGHNT, CDR2 YYREEE (reference sequence). The CDR3 loop reads CASSLPLADSYEQYF. The CDR3 DNA reads TGTGCCAGCAGCCTCCCACTAGCGGACTCCTACGAGCAGTACTTC. Supplemented by reference TRBV5-4 and TRBJ2-7, the full variable domain reads ETGVTQSPTHLIKTRGQQVTLRCSSQSGHNTVSWYQQALGQGPQFIFQYYREEENGRGNFPPRFSGLQFPNYSSELNVNALELDDSALYLCASSLPLADSYEQYFGPGTRLTVT.

The chain joins TRBV2 to TRBJ2-2; 8 nucleotides align to TRBD2. Per germline, CDR1 SNHLY and CDR2 FYNNEI. The V segment lost 7 bases and the J segment 3 bases; nucleotides outside the gene matches: 4. CDR3 size: 14 residues. The CDR3 DNA reads TGTGCCAGCACGTCGGGAGGGTACACCGGGGAGCTGTTTTTT. Protein sequence: CASTSGGYTGELFF.

In its sample, this clone was seen once. This chain links TRBV27 with TRBJ2-7, with 7 bases fitting TRBD2. CDR1 MNHEY and CDR2 SMNVEV come from the germline V gene (reference sequence). The V gene end was trimmed by 3 bases and the J gene end by 4 bases; junction bases not matched to a gene: 12. This CDR3 contains 16 residues. The CDR3 nucleotides read TGTGCCAGCAGTTTCGGCGGATCCTTGGGAGGGTACGAGCAGTACTTC. Translating gives CASSFGGSLGGYEQYF.

The chain recombines TRBV7-2 with TRBJ1-2; TRBD1 is a possible D gene (6 bases). In germline, CDR1 is SGHTA, CDR2 FQGNSA. CDR3 size: 15 residues. V was cut by 5 bases and J by 8 bases, with 21 bases left in between. The CDR3 is CASSHSFLGARGYTF. DNA of the CDR3: TGTGCCAGCAGCCATTCGTTTCTGGGGGCGCGAGGCTACACCTTC.

This clone was picked up one time. The gene calls are TRBV2 and TRBJ2-1, with 10 nucleotides matching TRBD2. The ends lost 8 bases at V and 12 bases at J; junction bases unmatched: 13. Germline assignment: CDR1 SNHLY and CDR2 FYNNEI. This CDR3 spans 14 amino acids. For the CDR3, the DNA is TGTGCCAGCGAGGGAAGTCTAGCGGGAGATTGGCAGTTCTTC. Its protein is CASEGSLAGDWQFF.

The chain couples TRBV5-1 to TRBJ2-1; a possible D gene is TRBD2 (6 bases). The V and J ends lost 4 bases and 6 bases respectively, with 17 bases between them. This CDR3 has 15 residues. Germline V CDR1 and CDR2: SGHRS, YFSETQ. The CDR3 nucleotides are TGCGCCAGCAGCCCGATGGGGGGAGCGGGCAATGAGCAGTTCTTC. Amino acids: CASSPMGGAGNEQFF.

This sequence joins TRBV2 and TRBJ2-4; D is possibly TRBD2 (5 bases). This CDR3 spans 13 amino acids. Germline CDR1 SNHLY, CDR2 FYNNEI. Trimming pared 8 bases from V and 0 bases from J, leaving 8 bases between. DNA for the CDR3: TGTGCCAGCCGGGGTATAGCCAAAAACATTCAGTACTTC. It codes for CASRGIAKNIQYF.

V gene TRBV6-5 combines with J gene TRBJ1-1, with a possible D match to TRBD1 (5 bases). Germline CDR1 is MNHEY and CDR2 is SVGAGI. The CDR3 is 15 residues long. The ends were cut back, 6 bases at V and 1 base at J, with 15 bases in the middle. The DNA for the CDR3 is TGTGCCAGCAGCAACCCTCCCCAGGGGAACACTGAAGCTTTCTTT. As protein: CASSNPPQGNTEAFF.

The CDR3 region is CASSLQVVEAPQHF. The CDR3 DNA is TGTGCCAGCAGTCTACAAGTTGTAGAGGCGCCCCAGCATTTT. The rearrangement uses TRBV6-6 and TRBJ1-5; no reliable D call. CDR3 length: 14 residues. Trimming cost V 5 bases and J 9 bases, with 17 bases left between them. CDR1 is MNHNY and CDR2 is SVGAGI in the germline V gene (reference sequence).

The V call is TRBV15, the J call TRBJ1-2; TRBD1 agrees at 8 bases. The CDR3 is 15 residues long. V was clipped by 5 bases and J by 2 bases; unmatched bases: 7. CDR1 is LNHNV and CDR2 is YYDKDF in the germline V gene (reference sequence). The CDR3 loop reads CATSARGQGNYGYTF. In nucleotides, the CDR3 is TGTGCCACCAGCGCAAGAGGACAGGGAAACTATGGCTACACCTTC.

This chain connects TRBV9 to TRBJ1-6; 7 nucleotides align to TRBD1. The CDR3 consists of 17 residues. The germline V gene has CDR1 SGDLS and CDR2 YYNGEE. V gave up 4 bases and J gave up 3 bases; unmatched junction bases: 10. The CDR3: CASSPRLGDSYNSPLHF. CDR3 bases: TGTGCCAGCAGCCCCCGGTTGGGGGACAGCTATAATTCACCCCTCCACTTT.

In this sample, this clone turned up a few times. The rearrangement joins TRBV7-8 to TRBJ2-3, with 9 bases identical to TRBD1. The J segment lost 1 base and the V segment lost 4 bases, leaving 3 bases of the junction unmatched. CDR3 size: 15 residues. Germline V gene data show CDR1 as SGHVS and CDR2 as FQNEAQ. The CDR3 nucleotides are TGTGCCAGCAGCTACCGGGACAGGGGCACAGATACGCAGTATTTT. Protein product: CASSYRDRGTDTQYF.

The chain links TRBV28 to TRBJ1-2; D is perhaps TRBD1 (6 bases). This CDR3 is built from 16 residues. The germline V gene encodes CDR1 MDHEN and CDR2 SYDVKM. V was cut by 6 bases and J by 4 bases, with 21 bases left in between. CDR3 region: CASSLPGGRGLYGYTF. Written as DNA, the CDR3 is TGTGCCAGCAGCCTACCTGGGGGCAGGGGTCTCTATGGCTACACCTTC.

J is TRBJ2-1 and V is TRBV5-1, with D hard to call. The CDR3 contains 15 residues. Germline CDR1 SGHRS, CDR2 YFSETQ. With 5 bases removed from V and 1 base from J, the gap between germline ends came to 13 bases. Written as DNA, the CDR3 is TGCGCCAGCAGATCGAGCGTAGGATCCTACAATGAGCAGTTCTTC. It specifies CASRSSVGSYNEQFF.

J is TRBJ2-5 and V is TRBV5-1; TRBD2 matches at 14 bases. CDR1 is SGHRS, CDR2 YFSETQ, per germline. The CDR3 covers 17 residues. With V trimmed by 4 bases and J by 4 bases, 9 bases remained unmatched. As DNA, the CDR3 is TGCGCCAGCAGCCCGGGACTAGCGGGAGCACCAGGAGAGACCCAGTACTTC. This gives the protein CASSPGLAGAPGETQYF.

This chain uses TRBV4-1 with TRBJ2-2; 9 bases map to TRBD2. The CDR3 has 19 amino acids. The trim removed 1 base at V and 3 bases at J, leaving 12 bases unmatched. Germline values: CDR1 MGHRA, CDR2 YSYEKL. CDR3 sequence: CASSQAGGLAGIYTGELFF. Written as DNA, the CDR3 is TGCGCCAGCAGCCAAGCCGGTGGTCTAGCGGGAATTTACACCGGGGAGCTGTTTTTT.

The gene calls are TRBV24-1 and TRBJ2-2; 10 bases agree with TRBD2. Losses at the gene ends were 6 bases for V and 0 bases for J; bases not matched to a gene: 12. CDR3 length: 19 residues. The germline gives CDR1 KGHDR, CDR2 SFDVKD. The CDR3 DNA follows: TGTGCCACCAGTCTTTCCCCCCTAGCGGGAGAGGCGAACACCGGGGAGCTGTTTTTT. This sequence encodes CATSLSPLAGEANTGELFF.